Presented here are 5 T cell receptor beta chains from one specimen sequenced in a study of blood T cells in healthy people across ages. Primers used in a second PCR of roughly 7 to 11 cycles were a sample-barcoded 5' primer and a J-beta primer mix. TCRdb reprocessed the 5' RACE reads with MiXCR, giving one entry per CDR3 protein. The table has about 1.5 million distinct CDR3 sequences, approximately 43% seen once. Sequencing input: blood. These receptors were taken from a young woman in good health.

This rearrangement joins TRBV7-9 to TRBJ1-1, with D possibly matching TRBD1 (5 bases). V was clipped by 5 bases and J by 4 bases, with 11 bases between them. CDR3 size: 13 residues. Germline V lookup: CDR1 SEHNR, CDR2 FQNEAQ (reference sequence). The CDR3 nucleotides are TGTGCCAGCAGCAAGGACACCGGCACTGAAGCTTTCTTT. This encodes CASSKDTGTEAFF.

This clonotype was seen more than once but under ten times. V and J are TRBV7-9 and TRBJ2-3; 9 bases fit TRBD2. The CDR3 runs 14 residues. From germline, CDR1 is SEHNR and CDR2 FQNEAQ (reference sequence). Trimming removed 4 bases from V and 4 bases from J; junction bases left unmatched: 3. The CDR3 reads CASSWTSASDTQYF. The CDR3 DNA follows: TGTGCCAGCAGCTGGACTAGCGCATCAGATACGCAGTATTTT.

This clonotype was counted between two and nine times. CDR3 bases: TGTGCCACCCAGGGCGGGTGGAACTCCTACGAGCAGTACTTC. Translating gives CATQGGWNSYEQYF. The chain combines TRBV15 with TRBJ2-7; tentatively, D is TRBD1 or TRBD2 (5 bases each). The germline V gene has CDR1 LNHNV and CDR2 YYDKDF (reference sequence). The CDR3 consists of 14 residues. V lost 8 bases and J 0 bases, leaving 14 bases between the germline ends.

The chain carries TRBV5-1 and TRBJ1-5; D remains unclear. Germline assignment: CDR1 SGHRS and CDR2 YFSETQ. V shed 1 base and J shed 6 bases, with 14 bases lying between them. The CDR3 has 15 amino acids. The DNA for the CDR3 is TGCGCCAGCAGCTTGATACTCGATCCAAGTCAGCCCCAGCATTTT. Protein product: CASSLILDPSQPQHF.

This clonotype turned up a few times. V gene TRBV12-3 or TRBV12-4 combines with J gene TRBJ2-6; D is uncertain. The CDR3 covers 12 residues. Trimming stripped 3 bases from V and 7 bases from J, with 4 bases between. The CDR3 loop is CASSFNANVLTF. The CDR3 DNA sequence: TGTGCCAGCAGTTTTAACGCCAACGTCCTGACTTTC.